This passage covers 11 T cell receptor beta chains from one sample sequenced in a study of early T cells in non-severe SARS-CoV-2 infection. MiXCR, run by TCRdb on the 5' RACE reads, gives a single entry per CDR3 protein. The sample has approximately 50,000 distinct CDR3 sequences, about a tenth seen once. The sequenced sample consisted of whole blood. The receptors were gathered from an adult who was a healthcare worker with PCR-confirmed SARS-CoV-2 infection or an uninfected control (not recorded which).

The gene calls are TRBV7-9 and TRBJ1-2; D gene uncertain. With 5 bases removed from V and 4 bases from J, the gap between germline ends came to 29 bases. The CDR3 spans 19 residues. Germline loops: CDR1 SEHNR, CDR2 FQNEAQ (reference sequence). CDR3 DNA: TGTGCCAGCAGCCTCCCCGGCGGGCCGGCTACTCTCCCCCTCTATGGCTACACCTTC. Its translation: CASSLPGGPATLPLYGYTF. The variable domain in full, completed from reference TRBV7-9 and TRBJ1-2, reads DTGVSQNPRHKITKRGQNVTFRCDPISEHNRLYWYRQTLGQGPEFLTYFQNEAQLEKSRLLSDRFSAERPKGSFSTLEIQRTEQGDSAMYLCASSLPGGPATLPLYGYTFGSGTRLTVV.

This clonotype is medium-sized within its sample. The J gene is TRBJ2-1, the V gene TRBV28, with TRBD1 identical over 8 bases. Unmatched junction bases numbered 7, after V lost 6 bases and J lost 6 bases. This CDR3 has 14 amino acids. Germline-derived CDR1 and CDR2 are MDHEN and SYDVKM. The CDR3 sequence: CASRTGGLLNEQFF. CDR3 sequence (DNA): TGTGCCAGCAGAACAGGGGGGCTTCTCAATGAGCAGTTCTTC.

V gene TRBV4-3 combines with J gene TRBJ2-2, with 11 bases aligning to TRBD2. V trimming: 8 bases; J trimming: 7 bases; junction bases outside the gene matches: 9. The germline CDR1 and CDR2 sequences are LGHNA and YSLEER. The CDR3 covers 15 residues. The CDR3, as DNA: TGCGCCAGCGCGTGGTCGGGACTAGCGGACGGGGAGCTGTTTTTT. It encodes CASAWSGLADGELFF.

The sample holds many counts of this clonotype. The CDR3 nucleotides read TGTGCCAGCATGTATCTAGCGGGAGACCCCGGGGAGCTGTTTTTT. This encodes CASMYLAGDPGELFF. The rearrangement uses TRBV7-9 and TRBJ2-2; 10 bases are shared with TRBD2. The germline gives CDR1 SEHNR, CDR2 FQNEAQ (reference sequence). This CDR3 has 15 amino acids. V was pared by 7 bases and J by 6 bases, with 8 bases of the junction left unmatched.

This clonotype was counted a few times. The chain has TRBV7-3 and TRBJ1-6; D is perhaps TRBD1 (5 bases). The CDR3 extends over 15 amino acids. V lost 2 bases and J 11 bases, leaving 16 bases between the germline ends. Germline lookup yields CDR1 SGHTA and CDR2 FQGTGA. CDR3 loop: CASSLGGTVFTPLHF. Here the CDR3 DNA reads TGTGCCAGCAGCTTAGGCGGGACGGTATTTACACCCCTCCACTTT.

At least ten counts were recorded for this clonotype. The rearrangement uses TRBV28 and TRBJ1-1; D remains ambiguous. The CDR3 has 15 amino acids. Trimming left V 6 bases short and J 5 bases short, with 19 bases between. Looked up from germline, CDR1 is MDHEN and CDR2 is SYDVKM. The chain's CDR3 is CASRAGTIEWTEAFF. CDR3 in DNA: TGTGCCAGCAGAGCCGGTACGATCGAGTGGACTGAAGCTTTCTTT.

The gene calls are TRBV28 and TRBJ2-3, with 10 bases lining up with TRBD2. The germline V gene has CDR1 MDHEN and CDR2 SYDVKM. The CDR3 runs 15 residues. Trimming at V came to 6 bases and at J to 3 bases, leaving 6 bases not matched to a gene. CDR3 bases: TGTGCCAGCAGGGTGGGTAGCGGGAGGACAGATACGCAGTATTTT. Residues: CASRVGSGRTDTQYF.

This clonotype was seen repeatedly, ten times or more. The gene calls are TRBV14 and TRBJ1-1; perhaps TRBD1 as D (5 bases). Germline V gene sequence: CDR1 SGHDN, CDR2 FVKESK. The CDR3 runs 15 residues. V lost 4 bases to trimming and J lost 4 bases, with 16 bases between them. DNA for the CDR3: TGTGCCAGCAGCCGGGGACGGACAAGGGGCACTGAAGCTTTCTTT. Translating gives CASSRGRTRGTEAFF.

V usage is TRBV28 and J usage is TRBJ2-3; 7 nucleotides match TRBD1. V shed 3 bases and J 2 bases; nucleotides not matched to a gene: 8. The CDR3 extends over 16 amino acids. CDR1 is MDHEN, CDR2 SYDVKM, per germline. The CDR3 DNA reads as TGTGCCAGCAGTTTGACCGACAGGGCCTACACAGATACGCAGTATTTT. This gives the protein CASSLTDRAYTDTQYF.

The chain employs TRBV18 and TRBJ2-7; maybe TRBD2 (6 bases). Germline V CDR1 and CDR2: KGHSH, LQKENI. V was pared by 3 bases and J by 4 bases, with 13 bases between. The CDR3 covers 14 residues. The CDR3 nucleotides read TGTGCCAGCTCACCTCAACCGGGACTTTACGAGCAGTACTTC. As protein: CASSPQPGLYEQYF.

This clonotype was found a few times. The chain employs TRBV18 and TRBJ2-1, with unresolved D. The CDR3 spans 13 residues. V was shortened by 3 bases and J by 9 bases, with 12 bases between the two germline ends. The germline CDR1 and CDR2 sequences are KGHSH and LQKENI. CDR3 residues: CASSPDGRSEQFF. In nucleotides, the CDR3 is TGTGCCAGCTCACCGGACGGCCGGAGTGAGCAGTTCTTC.